The 11 T cell receptor beta chains presented below share a single source sample, sequenced in a study of beta chain features in type 1 diabetes. Expressed TCRB transcripts were sequenced after all isolated RNA was converted to cDNA. Libraries were prepared by immunoSEQ multiplex PCR; TCRdb keeps only in-frame clonotypes and omits some of them. The sample carries about 340,000 clones, 7% to 9% recorded once. The sequenced sample consisted of central memory CD4+ T cells from blood. Receptors originate from a woman aged 18-29 years in good health.

The genes are TRBV7-3 and TRBJ2-1; D unclear. Germline V lookup: CDR1 SGHTA, CDR2 FQGTGA. The CDR3 is 13 amino acids. Trimming cost V 0 bases and J 6 bases, with 6 bases left between them. CDR3 loop: CASSLTPGNEQFF. The CDR3 DNA is TGTGCCAGCAGCTTAACCCCAGGCAATGAGCAGTTCTTC.

This clone was counted only a few times. The chain employs TRBV6-6 and TRBJ2-6, with D unresolved. CDR1 and CDR2 (germline): MNHNY, SVGAGI (reference sequence). V shed 2 bases and J shed 4 bases, with 9 bases lying between them. This CDR3 region has 15 residues. The CDR3: CASSYPVAGANVLTF. The CDR3 nucleotides are TGTGCCAGCAGTTACCCTGTCGCAGGGGCCAACGTCCTGACTTTC.

This chain connects TRBV9 to TRBJ2-2; D not resolved. Trimming pared 5 bases from V and 6 bases from J, leaving 14 bases between. The germline V gene encodes CDR1 SGDLS and CDR2 YYNGEE. The CDR3 extends over 14 amino acids. In DNA form, the CDR3 reads TGTGCCAGCAGTCCGTCTAGGGTTCCCGGGGAGCTGTTTTTT. Amino acid sequence: CASSPSRVPGELFF.

The chain links TRBV27 to TRBJ2-5; D not certain. From germline, CDR1 is MNHEY and CDR2 SMNVEV (reference sequence). The CDR3 totals 13 residues. With 6 bases removed from V and 5 bases from J, the gap between germline ends came to 13 bases. Written as DNA, the CDR3 is TGTGCCAGCAGATCACCATCCTCGGAGACCCAGTACTTC. It specifies CASRSPSSETQYF.

This clone was seen a few times. DNA for the CDR3: TGTGCCAGTAATATGATGTCTGGGGCCAACGTCCTGACTTTC. Amino acids: CASNMMSGANVLTF. V usage is TRBV7-9 and J usage is TRBJ2-6; no clear D. This CDR3 has 14 residues. Trimming stripped 9 bases from V and 1 base from J, with 10 bases between. The germline CDR1 and CDR2 sequences are SEHNR and FQNEAQ (reference sequence). Using reference TRBV7-9 and TRBJ2-6 for the parts outside the CDR3, the full variable domain is DTGVSQNPRHKITKRGQNVTFRCDPISEHNRLYWYRQTLGQGPEFLTYFQNEAQLEKSRLLSDRFSAERPKGSFSTLEIQRTEQGDSAMYLCASNMMSGANVLTFGAGSRLTVL.

This chain uses TRBV11-1 with TRBJ2-7, with unresolved D. Germline V lookup: CDR1 SGHAT, CDR2 FQDESV (reference sequence). Trimming shortened V by 1 base and J by 1 base, and 11 bases separated the two germline ends. CDR3 length: 15 amino acids. This chain's CDR3 is CASSLDVAASYEQYF. Here the CDR3 DNA reads TGTGCCAGCAGCTTAGATGTAGCTGCATCCTACGAGCAGTACTTC.

The chain has TRBV10-3 and TRBJ2-6; 11 bases map to TRBD1. This CDR3 is built from 17 residues. V shed 6 bases and J 0 bases; nucleotides not matched to a gene: 4. Germline V CDR1 and CDR2: ENHRY, SYGVKD. The CDR3 sequence is CAISGTGGYSGANVLTF. The CDR3 DNA reads TGTGCCATCAGCGGGACAGGGGGTTACTCTGGGGCCAACGTCCTGACTTTC.

This clone was seen a handful of times. The V call is TRBV7-3, the J call TRBJ1-2; 10 bases fit TRBD1. The V segment lost 6 bases and the J segment 4 bases; nucleotides outside the gene matches: 8. Per germline, CDR1 SGHTA and CDR2 FQGTGA. CDR3 length equals 15 residues. CDR3 DNA sequence: TGTGCCAGCAGTTCCAGACAGGGGGCCGGCTATGGCTACACCTTC. It codes for CASSSRQGAGYGYTF.

This sequence joins TRBV5-1 and TRBJ2-7; 7 nucleotides agree with TRBD1. The V and J ends lost 2 bases and 1 base, in that order; junction bases with no gene match: 6. The V gene's germline CDR1 is SGHRS and CDR2 YFSETQ. The CDR3 covers 15 residues. DNA for the CDR3: TGCGCCAGCAGCTTCGGTCTGGACAGGTCCTACGAGCAGTACTTC. Its protein product is CASSFGLDRSYEQYF.

In regard to this clone: Just one base apart from a much larger clone, this may be a read error. The V call is TRBV11-2, the J call TRBJ1-5; D gene ambiguous. The germline gives CDR1 SGHAT, CDR2 FQNNGV. The V end was cut by 5 bases, the J end by 0 bases, with 11 bases between. The CDR3 loop spans 15 amino acids. The CDR3: CASSQDSGSNQPQHF. DNA of the CDR3: TGTGCCAGCAGCCAAGATTCAGGTAGCAATCAGCCCCAGCATTTT.

This clone has more than one count but fewer than ten. The chain carries TRBV6-6 and TRBJ1-2; tentative D call: TRBD1 (5 bases). Looked up from germline, CDR1 is MNHNY and CDR2 is SVGAGI (reference sequence). V was clipped by 6 bases and J by 2 bases, with 10 bases between them. CDR3 length: 13 residues. CDR3 sequence: CASRFDSNYGYTF. The DNA for the CDR3 is TGTGCCAGCAGGTTTGACAGCAACTATGGCTACACCTTC.